Sequencing of this T cell receptor beta chain was carried out in a study of blood T cell repertoires in COVID-19. For the study at large: The United States, Italy and Spain provided the acute and convalescent COVID-19 samples.

After removal of 4 bases from V and 7 bases from J, the junction contained 5 bases not matched to a gene. Germline V gene sequence: CDR1 SGHVS, CDR2 FQNEAQ. This CDR3 spans 14 amino acids. Patients at the Seattle site were enrolled during active infection and followed longitudinally. As handled by the study authors: Researchers report that nucleated cell counts were estimated from reference gene primer amplification. Produced via immunoSEQ multiplex PCR; TCRdb's table is partial and in-frame only. V and J calls and clone size come straight from that table; D and trimming were deduced from the DNA. Here the sample spans roughly 60,000 clones, roughly 80% being singletons.

The TCR originated in a man aged 50-60 years with COVID-19, enrolled during active disease. This chain joins TRBV7-8 and TRBJ1-5; 9 bases are shared with TRBD1. The sample taken for sequencing was peripheral blood. CDR3: CASSWRTGDQPQHF. The CDR3 nucleotides read TGTGCCAGCAGCTGGAGGACAGGGGACCAGCCCCAGCATTTT.